These T cell receptor beta chains were read from a single sample in a study of lymphopenia after photon versus proton radiotherapy. This table comes from immunoSEQ multiplex PCR, and its TCRdb copy is limited to in-frame clones, with some not included. The sample includes about 83,000 clones, more than 70% of them seen just once. Sequencing was performed on peripheral blood, taken from a patient treated with proton-based radiotherapy. The receptor source for this set is a man aged 60-69 years with pancreatic cancer. CDR3s leave out the opening cysteine and the closing phenylalanine or tryptophan. Fields, in order: V gene, clone size, CDR3 protein. Expanded clones are given a class, and other clones once, few, many or no size at all.

TRBV5-1,few,ASSLLTGNTEAF
TRBV28,.,ASSSGWLGDLQETQY
TRBV7-2,.,ASSLVGDSRHEQF
TRBV6-5,.,ASRSDSPSLGELF
TRBV7-2,.,ASSRTGRTDTQY
TRBV7-2,.,ASSLANEQY
TRBV5-6,.,ASSPPGGGTEAF
TRBV7-3,.,ASSFWGTDTQY
TRBV18,.,ASSPTRGSTDTQY
TRBV11-2,.,ASSPTGTVADTQY
TRBV7-9,.,ASSLEPTGELF
TRBV28,.,ASSVAGTSSYEQY
TRBV7-9,.,ASSARLYGYT
TRBV19,.,ASSIGLAGVPYEQY
TRBV28,.,ASSSQGLNTEAF
TRBV28,.,ASSTLAGSANEQF
TRBV11-2,.,ASSLGLGAGGNEQF
TRBV5-1,.,ASSLTSGSTGELF
TRBV2,.,ASSAGQGAIFGELF
TRBV28,.,ASSTYRPPPAGLQGNEQF
TRBV29-1,.,SAEGRGHHEQY
TRBV4-2,.,ASSQATFGSGNTIY
TRBV6-5,few,ASSYRKARVSDGYT
TRBV7-9,.,ASSLFGQAQETQY
TRBV6-5,.,ASNQLAGVGETQY
TRBV28,once,ASSFGRGKTETQY
TRBV5-6,.,ASRTPGQGPGYT
TRBV15,.,ATSPGERKSSYNEQF
TRBV9,few,ASSFQHTPSTGELF
TRBV7-2,.,ASSSNRGQETQY
TRBV7-3,once,ASSLNGAGQFSGANVLT
TRBV9,few,ASSVDGDSYNEQF
TRBV19,.,ASTRGYPTYNEQF